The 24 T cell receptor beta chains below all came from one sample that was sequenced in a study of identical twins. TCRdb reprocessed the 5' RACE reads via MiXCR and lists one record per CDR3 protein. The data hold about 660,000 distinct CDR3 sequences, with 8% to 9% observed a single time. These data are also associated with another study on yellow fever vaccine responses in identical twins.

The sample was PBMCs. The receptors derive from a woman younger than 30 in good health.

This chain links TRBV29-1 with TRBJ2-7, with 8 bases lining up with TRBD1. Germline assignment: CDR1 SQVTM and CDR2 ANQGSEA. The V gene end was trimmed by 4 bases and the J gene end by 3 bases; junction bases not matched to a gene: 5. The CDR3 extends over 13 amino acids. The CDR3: CSVGTGSIYEQYF. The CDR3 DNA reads TGCAGCGTTGGGACAGGGAGTATCTACGAGCAGTACTTC.

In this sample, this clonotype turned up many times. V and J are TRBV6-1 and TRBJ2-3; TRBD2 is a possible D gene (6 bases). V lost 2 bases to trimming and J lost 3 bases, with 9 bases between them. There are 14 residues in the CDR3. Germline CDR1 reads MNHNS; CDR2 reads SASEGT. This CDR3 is CASSESRGTDTQYF. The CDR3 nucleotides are TGTGCCAGCAGTGAATCACGGGGGACAGATACGCAGTATTTT.

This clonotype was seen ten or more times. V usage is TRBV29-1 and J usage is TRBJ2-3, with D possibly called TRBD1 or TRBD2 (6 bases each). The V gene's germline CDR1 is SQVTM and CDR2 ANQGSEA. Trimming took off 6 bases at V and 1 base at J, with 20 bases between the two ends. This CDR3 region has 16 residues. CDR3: CSVSPVPGAGTDTQYF. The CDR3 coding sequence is TGCAGCGTCTCGCCGGTCCCGGGGGCCGGCACAGATACGCAGTATTTT.

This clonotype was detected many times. The CDR3: CSAQGRGQANEQFF. The CDR3 DNA is TGCAGCGCCCAAGGTAGGGGACAAGCCAATGAGCAGTTCTTC. The gene calls are TRBV29-1 and TRBJ2-1, with TRBD1 as a possible D gene (6 bases). V lost 7 bases and J lost 6, with 19 bases in between. The CDR3 length is 14 residues. The germline V gene encodes CDR1 SQVTM and CDR2 ANQGSEA.

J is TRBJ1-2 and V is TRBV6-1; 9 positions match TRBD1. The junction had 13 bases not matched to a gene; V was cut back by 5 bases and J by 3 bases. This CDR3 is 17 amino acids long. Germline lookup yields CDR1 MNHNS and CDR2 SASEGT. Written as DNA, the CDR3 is TGTGCCAGCAGTCTAGGAACCGGGACAGGGACTCACTATGGCTACACCTTC. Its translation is CASSLGTGTGTHYGYTF.

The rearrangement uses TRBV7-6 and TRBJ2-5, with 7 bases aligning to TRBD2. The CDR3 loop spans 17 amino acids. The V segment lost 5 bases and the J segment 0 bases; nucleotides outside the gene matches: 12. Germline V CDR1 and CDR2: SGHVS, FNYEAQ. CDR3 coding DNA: TGTGCCAGCAGCCCACGGGCTGGCGGGGGTTACCAAGAGACCCAGTACTTC. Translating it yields CASSPRAGGGYQETQYF.

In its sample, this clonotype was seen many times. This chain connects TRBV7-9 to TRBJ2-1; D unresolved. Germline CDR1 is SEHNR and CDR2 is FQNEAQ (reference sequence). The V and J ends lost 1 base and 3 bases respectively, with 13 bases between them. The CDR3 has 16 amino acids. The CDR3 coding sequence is TGTGCCAGCAGCTTAGAAGGAAACGCACACTACAATGAGCAGTTCTTC. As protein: CASSLEGNAHYNEQFF.

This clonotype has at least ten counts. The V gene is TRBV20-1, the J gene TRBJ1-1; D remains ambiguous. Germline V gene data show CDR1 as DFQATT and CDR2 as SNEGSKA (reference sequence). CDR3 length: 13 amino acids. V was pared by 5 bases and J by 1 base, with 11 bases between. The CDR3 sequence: CSAPRPSNTEAFF. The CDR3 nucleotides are TGCAGTGCTCCTAGACCGTCGAACACTGAAGCTTTCTTT.

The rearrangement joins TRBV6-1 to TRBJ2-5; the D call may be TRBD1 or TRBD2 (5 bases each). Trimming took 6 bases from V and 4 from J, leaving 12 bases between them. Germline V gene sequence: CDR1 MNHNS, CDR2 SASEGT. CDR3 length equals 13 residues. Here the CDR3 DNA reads TGTGCCAGCAGGACATGGGGGTCAGAGACCCAGTACTTC. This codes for CASRTWGSETQYF.

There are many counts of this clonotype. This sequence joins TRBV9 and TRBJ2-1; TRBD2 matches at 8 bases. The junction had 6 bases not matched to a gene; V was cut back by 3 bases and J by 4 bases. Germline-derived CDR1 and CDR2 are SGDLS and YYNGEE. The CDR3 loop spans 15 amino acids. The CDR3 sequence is CASSAQAGEYNEQFF. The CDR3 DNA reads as TGTGCCAGCAGCGCCCAAGCGGGAGAGTACAATGAGCAGTTCTTC.

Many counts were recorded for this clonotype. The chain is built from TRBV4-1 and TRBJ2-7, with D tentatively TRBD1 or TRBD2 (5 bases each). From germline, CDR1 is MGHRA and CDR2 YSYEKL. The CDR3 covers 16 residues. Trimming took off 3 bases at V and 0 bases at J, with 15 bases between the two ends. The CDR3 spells CASSQIRGRSSYEQYF. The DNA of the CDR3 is TGCGCCAGCAGCCAGATCCGGGGCAGAAGCTCCTACGAGCAGTACTTC.

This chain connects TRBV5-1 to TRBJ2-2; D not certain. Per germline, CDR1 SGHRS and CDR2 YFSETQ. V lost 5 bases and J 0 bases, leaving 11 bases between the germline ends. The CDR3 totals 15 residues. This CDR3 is CASSWGRPNTGELFF. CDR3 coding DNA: TGCGCCAGCAGTTGGGGTCGGCCGAACACCGGGGAGCTGTTTTTT.

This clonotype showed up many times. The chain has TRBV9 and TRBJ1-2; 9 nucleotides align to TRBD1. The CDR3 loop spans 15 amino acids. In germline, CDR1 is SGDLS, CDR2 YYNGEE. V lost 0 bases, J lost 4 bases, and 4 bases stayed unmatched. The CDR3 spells CASSVEQGAVYGYTF. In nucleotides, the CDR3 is TGTGCCAGCAGCGTAGAACAGGGGGCGGTCTATGGCTACACCTTC.

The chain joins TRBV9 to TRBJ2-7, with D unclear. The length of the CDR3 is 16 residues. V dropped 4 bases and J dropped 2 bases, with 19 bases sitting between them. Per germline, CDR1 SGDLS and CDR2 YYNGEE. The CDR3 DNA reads TGTGCCAGCAGCTCAACCACCACAAATTTCCCCTACGAGCAGTACTTC. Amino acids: CASSSTTTNFPYEQYF.

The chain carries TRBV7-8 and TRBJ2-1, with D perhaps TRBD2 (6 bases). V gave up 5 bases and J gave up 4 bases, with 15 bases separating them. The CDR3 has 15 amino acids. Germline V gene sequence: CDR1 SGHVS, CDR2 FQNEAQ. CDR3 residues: CASSPVGSGYNEQFF. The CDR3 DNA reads TGTGCCAGCAGCCCCGTGGGTAGCGGTTACAATGAGCAGTTCTTC.

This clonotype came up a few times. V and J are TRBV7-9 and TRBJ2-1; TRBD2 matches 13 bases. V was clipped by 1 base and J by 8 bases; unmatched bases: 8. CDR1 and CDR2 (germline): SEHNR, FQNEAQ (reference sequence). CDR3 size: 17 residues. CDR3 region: CASSLGATSGRSDEQFF. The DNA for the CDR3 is TGTGCCAGCAGCTTAGGGGCGACTAGCGGGAGGTCGGATGAGCAGTTCTTC.

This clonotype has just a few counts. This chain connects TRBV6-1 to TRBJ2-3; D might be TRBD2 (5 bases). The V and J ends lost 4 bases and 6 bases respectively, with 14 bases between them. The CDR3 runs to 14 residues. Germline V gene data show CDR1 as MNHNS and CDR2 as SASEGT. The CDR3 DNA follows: TGTGCCAGCAGTGCTGCGGGCACCTGGGATACGCAGTATTTT. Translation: CASSAAGTWDTQYF.

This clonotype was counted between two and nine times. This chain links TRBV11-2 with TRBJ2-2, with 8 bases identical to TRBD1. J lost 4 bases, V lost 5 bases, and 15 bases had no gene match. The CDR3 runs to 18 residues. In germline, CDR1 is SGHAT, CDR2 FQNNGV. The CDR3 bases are TGTGCCAGCAGCCCCGGACAGGGAGCCCACGATGGCACCGGGGAGCTGTTTTTT. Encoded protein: CASSPGQGAHDGTGELFF.

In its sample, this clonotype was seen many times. CDR3 loop: CSVPLASGRENTGELFF. CDR3 nucleotides: TGCAGTGTCCCCCTGGCTAGCGGGAGAGAGAACACCGGGGAGCTGTTTTTT. J is TRBJ2-2 and V is TRBV20-1; 10 bases map to TRBD2. J gave up 1 base and V 7 bases, and 12 bases lay outside the gene matches. Germline CDR1 reads DFQATT; CDR2 reads SNEGSKA (reference sequence). The CDR3 covers 17 residues.

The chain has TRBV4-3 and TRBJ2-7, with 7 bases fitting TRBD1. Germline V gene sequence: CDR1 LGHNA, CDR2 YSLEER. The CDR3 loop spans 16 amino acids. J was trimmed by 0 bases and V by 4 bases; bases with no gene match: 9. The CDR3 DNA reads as TGCGCCAGCAGCCCTCACGGGACAGATGCCTCCTACGAGCAGTACTTC. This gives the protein CASSPHGTDASYEQYF.

The CDR3 DNA follows: TGCAGCGTTGGATTTGGGGGGGGGCACACGGATACGCAGTATTTT. This codes for CSVGFGGGHTDTQYF. The chain couples TRBV29-1 to TRBJ2-3; the D gene is possibly TRBD2 (7 bases). Trimming removed 4 bases from V and 6 bases from J, with 20 bases in between. Germline V gene lookup returns CDR1 SQVTM and CDR2 ANQGSEA. CDR3 length: 15 residues.

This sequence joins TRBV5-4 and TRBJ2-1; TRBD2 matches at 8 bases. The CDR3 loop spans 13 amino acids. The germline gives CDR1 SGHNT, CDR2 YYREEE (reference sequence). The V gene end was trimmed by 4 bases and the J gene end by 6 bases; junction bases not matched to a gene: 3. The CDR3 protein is CASSRGTSNEQFF. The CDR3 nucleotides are TGTGCCAGCAGCCGCGGGACTAGCAATGAGCAGTTCTTC.

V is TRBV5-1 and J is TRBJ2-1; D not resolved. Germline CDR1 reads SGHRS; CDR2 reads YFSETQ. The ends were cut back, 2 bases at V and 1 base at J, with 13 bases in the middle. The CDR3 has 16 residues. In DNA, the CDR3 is TGCGCCAGCAGCTTAGTTGGCACCCTATCCTACAATGAGCAGTTCTTC. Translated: CASSLVGTLSYNEQFF.

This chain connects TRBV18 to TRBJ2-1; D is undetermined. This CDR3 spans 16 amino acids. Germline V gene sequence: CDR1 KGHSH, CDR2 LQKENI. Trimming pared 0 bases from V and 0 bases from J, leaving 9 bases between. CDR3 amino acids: CASSPPAARSYNEQFF. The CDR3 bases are TGTGCCAGCTCACCACCGGCAGCCCGCTCCTACAATGAGCAGTTCTTC. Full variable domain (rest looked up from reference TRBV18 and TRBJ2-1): NAGVMQNPRHLVRRRGQEARLRCSPMKGHSHVYWYRQLPEEGLKFMVYLQKENIIDESGMPKERFSAEFPKEGPSILRIQQVVRGDSAAYFCASSPPAARSYNEQFFGPGTRLTVL.